This TCR beta chain is drawn from a study of identical twins. Findings and caveats of the study: Findings depended on cross-sectional statistics rather than tracking the same donors.

Each cDNA held unique molecular identifiers, and template switching gave it a universal primer site. Using its own MiXCR run on the 5' RACE reads, TCRdb lists one record per CDR3 protein. The sample includes 200,000 to 250,000 distinct CDR3 sequences, less than 8% of them seen just once. This clonotype has more than one count but fewer than ten. Its specificity is unknown. Among all donors, each was a healthy Caucasian. The CDR3 totals 13 residues. Germline values: CDR1 SNHLY, CDR2 FYNNEI. Unmatched junction bases numbered 7, after V lost 10 bases and J lost 6 bases. These data are also associated with another study on yellow fever vaccine responses in identical twins.

The sample was memory (CD45RO+) T cells sorted from blood. The TCR originated in a young woman in good health. This chain links TRBV2 with TRBJ2-1; TRBD2 agrees at 9 bases. The CDR3 DNA follows: TGTGCCACCCGAGGACTAGCGTTCAATGAGCAGTTCTTC. This codes for CATRGLAFNEQFF.